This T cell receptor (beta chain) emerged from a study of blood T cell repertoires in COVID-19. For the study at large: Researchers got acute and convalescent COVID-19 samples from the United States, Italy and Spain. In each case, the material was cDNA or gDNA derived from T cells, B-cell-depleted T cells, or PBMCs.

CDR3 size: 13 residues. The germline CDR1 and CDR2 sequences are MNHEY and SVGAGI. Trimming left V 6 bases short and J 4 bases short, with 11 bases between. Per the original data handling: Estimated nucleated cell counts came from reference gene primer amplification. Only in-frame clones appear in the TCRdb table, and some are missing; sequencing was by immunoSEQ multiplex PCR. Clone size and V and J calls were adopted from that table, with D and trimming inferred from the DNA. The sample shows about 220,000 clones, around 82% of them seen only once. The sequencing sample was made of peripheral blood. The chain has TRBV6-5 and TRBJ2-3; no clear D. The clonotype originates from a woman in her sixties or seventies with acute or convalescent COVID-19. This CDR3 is CASSGSPPDTQYF. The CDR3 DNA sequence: TGTGCCAGCAGCGGTTCCCCCCCAGATACGCAGTATTTT.